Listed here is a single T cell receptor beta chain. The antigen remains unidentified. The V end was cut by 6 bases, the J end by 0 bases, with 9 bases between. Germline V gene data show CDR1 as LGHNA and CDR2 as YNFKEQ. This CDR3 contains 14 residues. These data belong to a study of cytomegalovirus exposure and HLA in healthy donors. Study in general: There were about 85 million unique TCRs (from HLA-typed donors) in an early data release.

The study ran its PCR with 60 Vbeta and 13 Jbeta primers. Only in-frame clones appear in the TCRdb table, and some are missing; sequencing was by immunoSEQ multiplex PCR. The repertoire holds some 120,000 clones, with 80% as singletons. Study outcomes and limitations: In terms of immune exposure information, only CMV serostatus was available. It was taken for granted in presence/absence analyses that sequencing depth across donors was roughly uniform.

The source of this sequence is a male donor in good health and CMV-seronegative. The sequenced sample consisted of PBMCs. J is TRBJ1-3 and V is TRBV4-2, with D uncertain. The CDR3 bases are TGTGCCAGCAGGCTAACCTACTCTGGAAACACCATATATTTT. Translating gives CASRLTYSGNTIYF.